The 7 T cell receptor beta chains listed next were all sequenced from one sample in a study of early T cells in non-severe SARS-CoV-2 infection. TCRdb independently ran MiXCR on the 5' RACE reads; one entry per CDR3 protein. This table has about 64,000 distinct CDR3 sequences, approximately 11% appearing once. The sequencing here drew on whole blood, taken at baseline. All receptors come from an adult who was a healthcare worker with PCR-confirmed SARS-CoV-2 infection or an uninfected control (not recorded which).

The chain has TRBV27 and TRBJ1-1; D call uncertain. This CDR3 region has 14 residues. V lost 6 bases and J 0 bases, leaving 11 bases between the germline ends. Germline V CDR1 and CDR2: MNHEY, SMNVEV (reference sequence). The CDR3 bases are TGTGCCAGCAGGCCCCCTATAGTGAACACTGAAGCTTTCTTT. Its protein product is CASRPPIVNTEAFF.

V is TRBV5-1 and J is TRBJ1-1; possibly TRBD1 for D (5 bases). Trimming left V 3 bases short and J 7 bases short, with 19 bases between. The germline V gene has CDR1 SGHRS and CDR2 YFSETQ. CDR3 length: 15 residues. The CDR3 spells CASSWATGPRGEAFF. The DNA of the CDR3 is TGCGCCAGCAGCTGGGCCACGGGGCCCCGCGGTGAAGCTTTCTTT.

There are many counts of this clonotype. The chain uses TRBV12-3 or TRBV12-4 and TRBJ2-3; the match to TRBD1 covers 11 bases. V gave up 6 bases and J gave up 4 bases; unmatched junction bases: 15. The CDR3 extends over 18 amino acids. The CDR3 loop is CASRRLRRPGQGADTQYF. The CDR3 bases are TGTGCCAGCAGGCGCCTACGGCGGCCGGGACAGGGGGCAGATACGCAGTATTTT.

This clonotype was counted at least ten times. The chain links TRBV5-5 to TRBJ2-5; D not resolved. The CDR3 is made up of 16 amino acids. In germline, CDR1 is SGHKS, CDR2 YYEKEE (reference sequence). Between the trimmed V and J ends, which lost 0 bases and 5 bases, there was a span of 17 bases. The CDR3 DNA sequence: TGTGCCAGCAGCTTGGCGGGTTGGGTCTCGGTGGAGACCCAGTACTTC. Translating gives CASSLAGWVSVETQYF.

This clonotype came up many times. The chain carries TRBV11-2 and TRBJ2-7; TRBD2 agrees at 10 bases. The germline V gene has CDR1 SGHAT and CDR2 FQNNGV. CDR3 length: 14 amino acids. After removal of 6 bases from V and 5 bases from J, the junction contained 7 bases not matched to a gene. In DNA form, the CDR3 reads TGTGCCAGCAGGCCTCCCGGGACTAGCGACGAGCAGTACTTC. It codes for CASRPPGTSDEQYF.

There are many counts of this clonotype. This chain links TRBV11-2 with TRBJ2-1; TRBD2 matches 10 bases. The junction had 9 bases not matched to a gene; V was cut back by 6 bases and J by 4 bases. From germline, CDR1 is SGHAT and CDR2 FQNNGV. This CDR3 has 16 residues. CDR3 in amino acids: CASRPAGTSVYNEQFF. CDR3 DNA: TGTGCCAGCAGACCCGCCGGGACTAGCGTGTACAATGAGCAGTTCTTC.

The chain has TRBV2 and TRBJ1-1; unclear D gene. V lost 0 bases and J lost 7, with 3 bases in between. Germline V gene data show CDR1 as SNHLY and CDR2 as FYNNEI. The CDR3 runs 11 residues. CDR3 loop: CASSEAYEAFF. The DNA for the CDR3 is TGTGCCAGCAGTGAAGCTTATGAAGCTTTCTTT. Full variable domain (rest looked up from reference TRBV2 and TRBJ1-1): EPEVTQTPSHQVTQMGQEVILRCVPISNHLYFYWYRQILGQKVEFLVSFYNNEISEKSEIFDDQFSVERPDGSNFTLKIRSTKLEDSAMYFCASSEAYEAFFGQGTRLTVV.